The 23 T cell receptor beta chains given below trace back to one sample, sequenced in a study of CD8 T cells in Susac syndrome. Reverse transcription of about 0.45 to 1 ug RNA was carried out with random hexamers. TCRdb reanalysed the immunoSEQ multiplex PCR reads using MiXCR and keeps one entry per CDR3 protein. Of 100,000 to 150,000 distinct CDR3 sequences detected, approximately 96% appear once; the ten largest clones hold 0.065% to 0.09%. Sample: CD4+ T cells from PBMCs. The receptors shown here come from a human donor in good health.

The chain is built from TRBV18 and TRBJ1-1; D remains unclear. CDR3 length: 13 amino acids. Per germline, CDR1 KGHSH and CDR2 LQKENI. Trimming removed 3 bases from V and 0 bases from J, with 5 bases in between. The CDR3 spells CASSPVMNTEAFF. In DNA, the CDR3 is TGTGCCAGCTCACCGGTGATGAACACTGAAGCTTTCTTT.

This clonotype was found once. The gene calls are TRBV19 and TRBJ1-2; TRBD1 matches at 7 bases. With V trimmed by 6 bases and J by 6 bases, 10 bases remained unmatched. The germline gives CDR1 LNHDA, CDR2 SQIVND (reference sequence). CDR3 length: 14 amino acids. The CDR3 loop reads CASSVTGDTDGYTF. CDR3 in DNA: TGTGCCAGTAGCGTAACAGGGGATACGGATGGCTACACCTTC.

The chain couples TRBV5-1 to TRBJ1-4, with D maybe TRBD1 (5 bases). This CDR3 has 14 residues. The V end lost 2 bases, the J end lost 3 bases, and 8 bases lay between the germline ends. CDR1 and CDR2 from the germline V gene are SGHRS and YFSETQ. CDR3 coding DNA: TGCGCCAGCAGCTTATGGGGCTCTAATGAAAAACTGTTTTTT. This translates into CASSLWGSNEKLFF.

V gene TRBV29-1 combines with J gene TRBJ1-3; a possible D gene is TRBD1 (5 bases). The CDR3 is made up of 18 amino acids. Germline V gene lookup returns CDR1 SQVTM and CDR2 ANQGSEA. V gave up 1 base and J gave up 0 bases, with 19 bases separating them. CDR3 in amino acids: CSVEVPGGAKLSGNTIYF. The CDR3 DNA sequence: TGCAGCGTTGAAGTTCCAGGAGGGGCCAAGCTCTCTGGAAACACCATATATTTT.

This rearrangement joins TRBV12-5 to TRBJ1-1; maybe TRBD1 (6 bases). Germline assignment: CDR1 LGHNT and CDR2 FRNRAP. CDR3 length: 11 residues. V shed 6 bases and J shed 6 bases, with 8 bases lying between them. In DNA, the CDR3 is TGTGCTAGTGGACAGGGAGCTGAAGCTTTCTTT. It encodes CASGQGAEAFF.

The rearrangement links TRBV12-3 or TRBV12-4 to TRBJ2-1; the match to TRBD2 covers 12 bases. J gave up 1 base and V 6 bases, and 1 base lay outside the gene matches. The CDR3 extends over 15 amino acids. CDR3 region: CASRTSGSSYNEQFF. For the CDR3, the DNA is TGTGCCAGCAGGACTAGCGGGAGTTCCTACAATGAGCAGTTCTTC.

The chain couples TRBV7-6 to TRBJ2-7; maybe TRBD2 (6 bases). The germline V and J ends were trimmed by 0 bases and 7 bases, with 10 bases remaining between them. Germline-derived CDR1 and CDR2 are SGHVS and FNYEAQ. The CDR3 spans 13 residues. CDR3 residues: CASSLARRGEQYF. The DNA for the CDR3 is TGTGCCAGCAGCTTAGCGCGGCGGGGAGAGCAGTACTTC.

This clonotype was seen a single time. The chain combines TRBV9 with TRBJ2-5; D possibly corresponds to TRBD2 (5 bases). The CDR3 is made up of 13 amino acids. Per the germline V gene, CDR1 is SGDLS and CDR2 is YYNGEE. Trimming cost V 0 bases and J 5 bases, with 8 bases left between them. CDR3 protein: CASSVAGVETQYF. The CDR3 DNA reads as TGTGCCAGCAGCGTAGCCGGGGTCGAGACCCAGTACTTC.

This chain joins TRBV12-3 or TRBV12-4 and TRBJ2-5, with a tentative D call TRBD2 (6 bases). This CDR3 is 15 amino acids long. Trimming cost V 2 bases and J 1 base, with 11 bases left between them. The CDR3 protein is CASSLYRDFQETQYF. The CDR3 DNA reads as TGTGCCAGCAGTTTATATAGGGACTTCCAAGAGACCCAGTACTTC.

The CDR3 is CASSEFKGARLNEQYF. The CDR3 nucleotides read TGTGCCAGCAGTGAATTCAAGGGGGCGCGATTAAACGAGCAGTACTTC. The chain employs TRBV25-1 and TRBJ2-7; 7 bases agree with TRBD1. V shed 1 base and J 5 bases; nucleotides not matched to a gene: 11. The CDR3 sequence is 16 residues long. Germline values: CDR1 MGHDK, CDR2 SYGVNS.

The J gene is TRBJ1-1, the V gene TRBV7-9; D not resolved. The V gene lost 4 bases and the J gene lost 1 base, with 10 bases spanning the gap. The CDR3 length is 14 residues. Germline V gene lookup returns CDR1 SEHNR and CDR2 FQNEAQ (reference sequence). This chain's CDR3 is CASSSPEANTEAFF. In DNA form, the CDR3 reads TGTGCCAGCAGCTCCCCAGAAGCGAACACTGAAGCTTTCTTT.

The chain couples TRBV4-2 to TRBJ2-5; TRBD2 matches 7 bases. The CDR3 extends over 14 amino acids. Germline values: CDR1 LGHNA, CDR2 YNFKEQ. Trimming at V came to 3 bases and at J to 4 bases, leaving 5 bases not matched to a gene. CDR3 nucleotide sequence: TGTGCCAGCAGCCAGGCCGTAGCGGGAGAGACCCAGTACTTC. It yields the protein CASSQAVAGETQYF.

The chain employs TRBV4-3 and TRBJ1-2; D is possibly TRBD1 (6 bases). The CDR3 consists of 15 residues. The germline V gene encodes CDR1 LGHNA and CDR2 YSLEER. The V and J ends lost 1 base and 1 base respectively, with 10 bases between them. CDR3 protein: CASSQAGEDNYGYTF. CDR3 DNA: TGCGCCAGCAGCCAAGCAGGGGAGGATAACTATGGCTACACCTTC.

This chain uses TRBV5-4 with TRBJ2-7; TRBD1 matches 12 bases. CDR1 SGHNT and CDR2 YYREEE come from the germline V gene (reference sequence). Unmatched junction bases numbered 4, after V lost 5 bases and J lost 4 bases. The CDR3 loop spans 14 amino acids. The CDR3 DNA is TGTGCCAGCAGTTGGGACAGGGGGCCATACGAGCAGTACTTC. Translation: CASSWDRGPYEQYF.

The chain links TRBV5-1 to TRBJ2-7, with TRBD1 as a possible D gene (5 bases). This CDR3 region has 15 residues. CDR1 is SGHRS and CDR2 is YFSETQ in the germline V gene. Trimming took off 0 bases at V and 5 bases at J, with 15 bases between the two ends. The CDR3 bases are TGCGCCAGCAGCTTGGCATGGCAGGGCAACAACGAGCAGTACTTC. Residues: CASSLAWQGNNEQYF. The full variable domain, its missing parts supplied by reference TRBV5-1 and TRBJ2-7, is KAGVTQTPRYLIKTRGQQVTLSCSPISGHRSVSWYQQTPGQGLQFLFEYFSETQRNKGNFPGRFSGRQFSNSRSEMNVSTLELGDSALYLCASSLAWQGNNEQYFGPGTRLTVT.

The chain combines TRBV3-1 with TRBJ2-2; 13 nucleotides agree with TRBD2. The CDR3 consists of 16 residues. J lost 6 bases, V lost 4 bases, and 5 bases had no gene match. In germline, CDR1 is LGHDT, CDR2 YNNKEL (reference sequence). Here the CDR3 DNA reads TGTGCCAGCAGCCTCGGACTAGCGGGAGTGGCCGGGGAGCTGTTTTTT. It translates to CASSLGLAGVAGELFF. The variable domain in full, completed from reference TRBV3-1 and TRBJ2-2, reads DTAVSQTPKYLVTQMGNDKSIKCEQNLGHDTMYWYKQDSKKFLKIMFSYNNKELIINETVPNRFSPKSPDKAHLNLHINSLELGDSAVYFCASSLGLAGVAGELFFGEGSRLTVL.

The J gene is TRBJ2-7, the V gene TRBV4-2; 9 bases are a match to TRBD2. The germline V gene encodes CDR1 LGHNA and CDR2 YNFKEQ. CDR3 size: 15 residues. V gave up 1 base and J gave up 6 bases; unmatched junction bases: 7. The CDR3 nucleotides are TGTGCCAGCAGCCAAGGTAGCGGGAGAGCTAGCGAGCAGTACTTC. Its protein product is CASSQGSGRASEQYF.

The genes are TRBV18 and TRBJ2-5; 8 bases map to TRBD1. The trim removed 6 bases at V and 1 base at J, leaving 10 bases unmatched. The CDR3 sequence is 16 residues long. Germline V gene data show CDR1 as KGHSH and CDR2 as LQKENI. The CDR3 DNA reads TGTGCCAGCTCGCAAGGGACAGGCAACCTCCAAGAGACCCAGTACTTC. It specifies CASSQGTGNLQETQYF.

This chain joins TRBV6-2 or TRBV6-3 and TRBJ2-6, with D perhaps assigned TRBD1 or TRBD2 (5 bases each). The germline V gene encodes CDR1 MNHEY and CDR2 SVGEGT. Between the trimmed V and J ends, which lost 8 bases and 3 bases, there was a span of 8 bases. CDR3 length: 13 amino acids. In DNA, the CDR3 is TGTGCCAGCGGGGGATATGGGGCCAACGTCCTGACTTTC. Its translation: CASGGYGANVLTF.

The chain employs TRBV2 and TRBJ1-5, with D hard to call. From germline, CDR1 is SNHLY and CDR2 FYNNEI. Trimming took 7 bases from V and 7 from J, leaving 20 bases between them. CDR3 length equals 15 residues. The CDR3 sequence is CASTSQALGGQPQHF. The CDR3 bases are TGTGCCAGCACCTCGCAGGCCCTCGGTGGGCAGCCCCAGCATTTT.

The chain is built from TRBV19 and TRBJ2-3, with 9 bases fitting TRBD1. V dropped 3 bases and J dropped 2; count of bases not matched to a gene: 6. The CDR3 covers 16 residues. Germline loops: CDR1 LNHDA, CDR2 SQIVND (reference sequence). The CDR3 DNA sequence: TGTGCCAGTAGTATGACCGACAGGGGGTACACAGATACGCAGTATTTT. It translates to CASSMTDRGYTDTQYF. Full variable domain (outside the CDR3, taken from reference TRBV19 and TRBJ2-3): DGGITQSPKYLFRKEGQNVTLSCEQNLNHDAMYWYRQDPGQGLRLIYYSQIVNDFQKGDIAEGYSVSREKKESFPLTVTSAQKNPTAFYLCASSMTDRGYTDTQYFGPGTRLTVL.

The chain recombines TRBV6-2 or TRBV6-3 with TRBJ2-5; D not certain. With 4 bases removed from V and 1 base from J, the gap between germline ends came to 10 bases. Per the germline V gene, CDR1 is MNHEY and CDR2 is SVGEGT. The CDR3 consists of 14 residues. CDR3 sequence reads: CASSSLGLQETQYF. Here the CDR3 DNA reads TGTGCCAGCAGTTCTCTCGGCCTCCAAGAGACCCAGTACTTC.

The rearrangement links TRBV19 to TRBJ2-3; D might be TRBD1 (5 bases). Germline CDR1 is LNHDA and CDR2 is SQIVND (reference sequence). Deletions cut 5 bases from V and 1 base from J, with 13 bases between. This CDR3 contains 15 residues. The CDR3 DNA follows: TGTGCCAGTAGTGCAGGCTTAGGGGGCACAGATACGCAGTATTTT. Protein sequence: CASSAGLGGTDTQYF.